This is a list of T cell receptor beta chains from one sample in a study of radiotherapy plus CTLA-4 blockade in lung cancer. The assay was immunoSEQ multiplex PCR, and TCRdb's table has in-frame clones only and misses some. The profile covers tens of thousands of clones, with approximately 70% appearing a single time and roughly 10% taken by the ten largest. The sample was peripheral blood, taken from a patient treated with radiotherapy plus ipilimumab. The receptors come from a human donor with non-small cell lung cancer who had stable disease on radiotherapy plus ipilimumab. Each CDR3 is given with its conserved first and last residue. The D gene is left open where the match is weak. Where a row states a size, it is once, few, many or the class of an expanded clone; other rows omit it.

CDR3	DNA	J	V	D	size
CASSENSVSNEQYF	TGTGCCAGCAGTGAAAACTCCGTGAGTAACGAGCAGTACTTC	TRBJ2-7	TRBV6-1	-	-
CASSLLGAGSYEQYF	TGTGCCAGCAGCCTCTTAGGGGCCGGCTCCTACGAGCAGTACTTC	TRBJ2-7	TRBV5-6	-	-
CASSLPDRDAGELFF	TGTGCCAGCAGCCTCCCCGACAGGGACGCCGGGGAGCTGTTTTTT	TRBJ2-2	TRBV11-2	TRBD1	-
CASSQVECSPEREGNQPQHF	TGTGCCAGCAGCCAAGTTGAGTGCTCCCCTGAGCGCGAGGGCAATCAGCCCCAGCATTTT	TRBJ1-5	TRBV4-2	-	-
CASSLSGKNTEAFF	TGTGCCAGCAGCTTATCGGGTAAGAACACTGAAGCTTTCTTT	TRBJ1-1	TRBV7-9	-	-
CASSPAPGTASFGYTF	TGTGCCAGCAGCCCCGCCCCCGGGACTGCTTCATTTGGCTACACCTTC	TRBJ1-2	TRBV7-9	-	-
CASSRGGARPPNTQYF	TGTGCCAGTAGTCGTGGAGGGGCCCGGCCTCCTAATACGCAGTATTTT	TRBJ2-3	TRBV19	-	-
CASSLAGQGSYGYTF	TGTGCCAGCAGCTTGGCGGGACAGGGGAGCTATGGCTACACCTTC	TRBJ1-2	TRBV5-4	TRBD1	-
CASSISSGTGQETQYF	TGTGCCAGCAGCATATCCTCCGGGACAGGGCAAGAGACCCAGTACTTC	TRBJ2-5	TRBV11-1	TRBD1	-
CSASSGETQYF	TGCAGTGCCAGCTCAGGAGAGACCCAGTACTTC	TRBJ2-5	TRBV20-1	-	-
CASTQLGREQYF	TGTGCCAGCACCCAACTGGGCCGGGAGCAGTACTTC	TRBJ2-7	TRBV25-1	-	-
CASSYSGTVREQYF	TGTGCCAGCAGTTACTCCGGGACAGTCCGCGAGCAGTACTTC	TRBJ2-7	TRBV6-5	TRBD1	few
CSVRGGQVQETQYF	TGCAGCGTTAGGGGGGGGCAAGTTCAAGAGACCCAGTACTTC	TRBJ2-5	TRBV29-1	-	-
CASSTVTFSPLHF	TGTGCCAGTAGTACGGTGACATTTTCACCCCTCCACTTT	TRBJ1-6	TRBV19	-	-
CAWSGEGRASDTQYF	TGTGCCTGGAGTGGGGAGGGGCGCGCTTCCGATACGCAGTATTTT	TRBJ2-3	TRBV30	TRBD2	-
CASSFKWGREGETQYF	TGTGCCAGCAGCTTCAAATGGGGCAGGGAGGGCGAGACCCAGTACTTC	TRBJ2-5	TRBV7-2	TRBD2	-
CAISRIDRGGGYGYTF	TGTGCCATCAGTCGAATTGACAGGGGAGGAGGCTATGGCTACACCTTC	TRBJ1-2	TRBV10-3	TRBD1	-
CASSRDRDPANTGELFF	TGTGCCAGCAGTCGGGACAGGGACCCCGCGAACACCGGGGAGCTGTTTTTT	TRBJ2-2	TRBV11-3	TRBD1	-
CASSGQGLGTDTQYF	TGTGCCAGCAGCGGACAGGGGTTGGGCACAGATACGCAGTATTTT	TRBJ2-3	TRBV2	TRBD1	few
CASSLAGNSGNTIYF	TGTGCCAGCAGCCTGGCAGGGAACTCTGGAAACACCATATATTTT	TRBJ1-3	TRBV7-9	-	once
CARSLAVSGNEQYF	TGTGCCAGAAGCTTGGCCGTTTCGGGAAACGAGCAGTACTTC	TRBJ2-7	TRBV5-3	-	once
CASSITGGVIYGYTF	TGCGCCAGCAGCATAACAGGGGGCGTGATCTATGGCTACACCTTC	TRBJ1-2	TRBV5-1	TRBD1	-
CASRRPAGNTEAFF	TGTGCCAGCAGGCGGCCCGCGGGGAACACTGAAGCTTTCTTT	TRBJ1-1	TRBV6-5	-	-
CASSSNGEIYEQYF	TGCGCCAGCAGCAGCAACGGGGAAATCTACGAGCAGTACTTC	TRBJ2-7	TRBV5-1	-	-
CASTAGSLMNTEAFF	TGCGCCAGCACCGCAGGGTCCCTCATGAACACTGAAGCTTTCTTT	TRBJ1-1	TRBV5-1	-	-
CASSSSGGTYEQYF	TGTGCCAGCAGCTCTAGCGGGGGGACCTACGAGCAGTACTTC	TRBJ2-7	TRBV7-9	TRBD2	-
CAWSELPGAGRGGYTF	TGTGCCTGGAGTGAATTACCAGGGGCAGGCAGGGGCGGCTACACCTTC	TRBJ1-2	TRBV30	-	-
CAWSVMSSPGETQYF	TGTGCCTGGAGTGTAATGTCTAGCCCGGGAGAGACCCAGTACTTC	TRBJ2-5	TRBV30	-	few
CASSIGQGVGEQYF	TGTGCCAGTAGTATCGGACAGGGTGTGGGCGAGCAGTACTTC	TRBJ2-7	TRBV19	TRBD1	few
CASSKTGSRNTIYF	TGTGCCAGCAGCAAGACAGGGTCTCGAAACACCATATATTTT	TRBJ1-3	TRBV5-4	TRBD1	-
CASSPGLARYNEQFF	TGTGCCAGCAGCCCCGGACTAGCGAGGTACAATGAGCAGTTCTTC	TRBJ2-1	TRBV7-9	TRBD2	-
CASSQTPFRDNEQFF	TGCGCCAGCAGCCAAACCCCCTTCAGGGACAATGAGCAGTTCTTC	TRBJ2-1	TRBV4-1	-	-
CASSLSTDTQYF	TGTGCCAGCAGCCTCTCTACAGATACGCAGTATTTT	TRBJ2-3	TRBV7-9	-	-
CASSLGAGGKETQYF	TGTGCCAGCAGCTTGGGGGCAGGGGGAAAAGAGACCCAGTACTTC	TRBJ2-5	TRBV7-9	TRBD1	-
CASSLARLAGGRTNEQFF	TGTGCCAGCAGCTTAGCGCGACTAGCGGGGGGCCGGACCAACGAGCAGTTCTTC	TRBJ2-1	TRBV7-2	TRBD2	-
CASSLGRPPYEQYF	TGTGCCAGCAGCTTGGGGCGACCCCCCTACGAGCAGTACTTC	TRBJ2-7	TRBV11-1	-	-
CASSQGRWRGGLPYEQYF	TGCGCCAGCAGCCAAGGCCGGTGGCGCGGGGGGCTACCCTACGAGCAGTACTTC	TRBJ2-7	TRBV4-1	TRBD2	-
CASQGTSYNEQFF	TGTGCCAGTCAGGGGACCTCCTACAATGAGCAGTTCTTC	TRBJ2-1	TRBV19	-	-
CAFGQGGYEQYF	TGTGCCTTCGGACAGGGAGGCTACGAGCAGTACTTC	TRBJ2-7	TRBV30	TRBD1	-
CASSTGTGITYEQYF	TGTGCCAGTAGTACTGGGACAGGGATTACCTACGAGCAGTACTTC	TRBJ2-7	TRBV19	TRBD1	-
CASSPGGVAYGYTF	TGTGCCAGCAGCCCCGGGGGGGTCGCCTATGGCTACACCTTC	TRBJ1-2	TRBV27	-	-
CAWRDRRTLNTEAFF	TGTGCCTGGAGGGATAGGCGGACATTAAACACTGAAGCTTTCTTT	TRBJ1-1	TRBV30	-	-